One sample yielded the 21 T cell receptor beta chains listed below, sequenced in a study of T cell repertoires in cytomegalovirus infection. TCRdb re-derived calls from the reads in MiXCR, one entry per CDR3 protein. Of hundreds of thousands of distinct CDR3 sequences listed, roughly 36% are singletons. Their antigens remain unidentified. This specimen consisted of cultured PBMCs, obtained from culture after CMV antigen stimulation. All receptors derive from a human donor in good health (CMV status not recorded). Some clones in this sample may be carry-over from other donors' samples.

The sample holds a few counts of this clonotype. The rearrangement joins TRBV6-1 to TRBJ2-5; 7 nucleotides match TRBD1. V was clipped by 5 bases and J by 5 bases; unmatched bases: 8. The CDR3 totals 14 residues. CDR1 and CDR2 (germline): MNHNS, SASEGT. CDR3 bases: TGTGCCAGCAGTCTAGGGGGCATGGGGGAGACCCAGTACTTC. Protein product: CASSLGGMGETQYF.

CDR3 nucleotides: TGTGCCAGCAGCCTCCTTCCTCACCAGAACACCGGGGAGCTGTTTTTT. Translated, it gives CASSLLPHQNTGELFF. V and J are TRBV7-2 and TRBJ2-2, with no clear D. Germline values: CDR1 SGHTA, CDR2 FQGNSA. The length of the CDR3 is 16 residues. V was clipped by 5 bases and J by 1 base, with 14 bases between them.

This clonotype has at least ten counts. The chain employs TRBV7-2 and TRBJ1-5; D possibly corresponds to TRBD1 (5 bases). The germline CDR1 and CDR2 sequences are SGHTA and FQGNSA. The CDR3 consists of 17 residues. V was pared by 3 bases and J by 1 base, with 16 bases between. CDR3 loop: CASSFRGGGTSNQPQHF. CDR3 nucleotides: TGTGCCAGCAGCTTTCGGGGGGGGGGAACGAGCAATCAGCCCCAGCATTTT.

This clonotype appeared many times. The V and J genes are TRBV7-2 and TRBJ2-1; 9 bases map to TRBD2. Unmatched junction bases numbered 7, after V lost 5 bases and J lost 5 bases. Germline V gene data show CDR1 as SGHTA and CDR2 as FQGNSA. The CDR3 runs to 15 residues. CDR3 bases: TGTGCCAGCAGCCGGACCGCGGGGGGGCACAATGAGCAGTTCTTC. It encodes CASSRTAGGHNEQFF.

The rearrangement links TRBV5-1 to TRBJ1-2; no definite D call. Trimming removed 2 bases at V and 2 bases at J, with 10 bases between. CDR3 length: 14 residues. The germline V gene has CDR1 SGHRS and CDR2 YFSETQ. CDR3: CASSFNTLNYGYTF. As DNA, the CDR3 is TGCGCCAGCAGCTTTAACACGTTAAACTATGGCTACACCTTC.

As DNA, the CDR3 is TGCAGTGTTTCCACCATGACTAGCGGGAGTGTCGATGAGCAGTTCTTC. This codes for CSVSTMTSGSVDEQFF. This chain uses TRBV20-1 with TRBJ2-1; 12 bases are shared with TRBD2. The V segment lost 7 bases and the J segment 8 bases; nucleotides outside the gene matches: 15. Germline-derived CDR1 and CDR2 are DFQATT and SNEGSKA (reference sequence). This CDR3 is 16 amino acids long.

The chain combines TRBV7-8 with TRBJ2-5, with TRBD1 as a possible D gene (5 bases). The ends were cut back, 1 base at V and 7 bases at J, with 10 bases in the middle. CDR3 length equals 13 residues. Germline V gives CDR1 SGHVS, CDR2 FQNEAQ. The CDR3 spells CASSLGQPRTQYF. The CDR3 nucleotides are TGTGCCAGCAGCTTAGGACAGCCTCGGACCCAGTACTTC.

The chain joins TRBV7-2 to TRBJ2-7, with 11 bases that match TRBD2. Germline V CDR1 and CDR2: SGHTA, FQGNSA. The CDR3 is 15 amino acids. V dropped 5 bases and J dropped 3; count of bases not matched to a gene: 6. CDR3 bases: TGTGCCAGCAGCCTCCCCGGGACTAGCGGCTACGAGCAGTACTTC. Residues: CASSLPGTSGYEQYF.

This clonotype was observed a few times. The gene calls are TRBV7-2 and TRBJ2-1; 11 bases agree with TRBD2. Trimming at V came to 5 bases and at J to 0 bases, leaving 6 bases not matched to a gene. CDR1 SGHTA and CDR2 FQGNSA come from the germline V gene. This CDR3 has 17 amino acids. Here the CDR3 reads CASSPWTSGLSYNEQFF. The DNA for the CDR3 is TGTGCCAGCAGCCCTTGGACTAGCGGGCTCTCCTACAATGAGCAGTTCTTC.

In regard to this clonotype: Since no conserved phenylalanine or tryptophan closes the CDR3, a read error is the likely cause. The J gene is TRBJ2-7, the V gene TRBV6-1; 10 nucleotides agree with TRBD1. This CDR3 has 14 amino acids. Trimming at V came to 4 bases and at J to 3 bases, leaving 3 bases not matched to a gene. Germline assignment: CDR1 MNHNS and CDR2 SASEGT. In DNA form, the CDR3 reads TGTGCCAGCAGTGTCCGGGACAGGGGCTACGAGCAGTACCTC. Its translation is CASSVRDRGYEQYL.

CDR3 sequence reads: CASSQGRRVLNTEAFF. The CDR3 region has the DNA TGTGCCAGTAGTCAAGGTCGACGGGTTTTGAACACTGAAGCTTTCTTT. The chain has TRBV19 and TRBJ1-1; D is uncertain. This CDR3 is built from 16 residues. The germline V and J ends were trimmed by 5 bases and 0 bases, with 16 bases remaining between them. The V gene's germline CDR1 is LNHDA and CDR2 SQIVND (reference sequence).

The V gene is TRBV12-3 or TRBV12-4, the J gene TRBJ2-6; D not certain. The CDR3 is 14 amino acids. Trimming left V 5 bases short and J 3 bases short, with 8 bases between. The CDR3 DNA reads TGTGCCAGCAGTCCTCCAAATGGGGCCAACGTCCTGACTTTC. It translates to CASSPPNGANVLTF.

The DNA of the CDR3 is TGTGCCAGCTCACCACCGTCCCTAGATGAGCAGTTCTTC. Its protein is CASSPPSLDEQFF. The chain links TRBV18 to TRBJ2-1; no clear D. The CDR3 is 13 amino acids. V lost 0 bases, J lost 8 bases, and 8 bases lay in between. The germline CDR1 and CDR2 sequences are KGHSH and LQKENI.

This clonotype was observed a few times. This sequence joins TRBV12-3 or TRBV12-4 and TRBJ1-1, with D unclear. The CDR3 loop spans 13 amino acids. Trimming took 0 bases from V and 9 from J, leaving 11 bases between them. Written as DNA, the CDR3 is TGTGCCAGCAGTTTAGCGCGGGGAGGGCAAGCTTTCTTT. Translated, it gives CASSLARGGQAFF.

The chain uses TRBV19 and TRBJ2-7, with unresolved D. V was cut by 2 bases and J by 6 bases, with 8 bases left in between. The germline gives CDR1 LNHDA, CDR2 SQIVND (reference sequence). This CDR3 contains 12 residues. CDR3 coding DNA: TGTGCCAGTAGTATACCAGTCGCCGAGCAGTACTTC. Residues: CASSIPVAEQYF.

This clonotype was seen only a few times. The genes are TRBV20-1 and TRBJ2-1, with TRBD2 as a possible D gene (6 bases). The CDR3 totals 14 residues. The germline V and J ends were trimmed by 5 bases and 0 bases, with 11 bases remaining between them. Germline lookup yields CDR1 DFQATT and CDR2 SNEGSKA (reference sequence). CDR3 region: CSAGRGSSYNEQFF. CDR3 coding DNA: TGCAGTGCTGGGCGGGGTAGCTCCTACAATGAGCAGTTCTTC.

This chain uses TRBV6-2 or TRBV6-3 with TRBJ2-7; no clear D. Germline values: CDR1 MNHEY, CDR2 SVGEGT. CDR3 length equals 13 residues. The V and J ends lost 6 bases and 2 bases respectively, with 11 bases between them. CDR3 DNA sequence: TGTGCCAGCAGAACTTCTATTCCCTACGAGCAGTACTTC. It is translated as CASRTSIPYEQYF.

This clonotype was detected a few times. The chain combines TRBV12-3 or TRBV12-4 with TRBJ2-6; D possibly uses TRBD1 or TRBD2 (5 bases each). With 3 bases removed from V and 0 bases from J, the gap between germline ends came to 21 bases. This CDR3 spans 20 amino acids. CDR3 sequence (DNA): TGTGCCAGCAGTTTCCGGCAGGGACCTATTTCTAGCTCTGGGGCCAACGTCCTGACTTTC. It yields the protein CASSFRQGPISSSGANVLTF.

V and J are TRBV6-5 and TRBJ1-1, with 7 nucleotides matching TRBD1. J lost 5 bases, V lost 4 bases, and 7 bases had no gene match. CDR3 length equals 14 residues. Germline assignment: CDR1 MNHEY and CDR2 SVGAGI. CDR3 amino acids: CASSSRDRRTEAFF. CDR3 in DNA: TGTGCCAGCAGTTCCCGGGACAGACGGACTGAAGCTTTCTTT.

This clonotype has just a few counts. The chain recombines TRBV7-9 with TRBJ2-7, with D tentatively TRBD2 (6 bases). The CDR3 has 13 amino acids. Trimming removed 5 bases at V and 4 bases at J, with 12 bases between. Germline CDR1 SEHNR, CDR2 FQNEAQ (reference sequence). The chain's CDR3 is CASSRTGDYEQYF. As DNA, the CDR3 is TGTGCCAGCAGCCGGACGGGAGATTACGAGCAGTACTTC.

CDR3 region: CASSQSERGGNTEAFF. CDR3 sequence (DNA): TGCGCCAGCAGTCAATCGGAGAGGGGTGGGAACACTGAAGCTTTCTTT. The chain combines TRBV23-1 with TRBJ1-1; D perhaps matches TRBD1 (5 bases). TRBV23-1 is an ORF; its function is uncertain. V lost 0 bases, J lost 1 base, and 12 bases lay in between. The CDR3 sequence is 16 residues long.